This is a list of T cell receptor beta chains from one sample in a study of CD8+ T cells in alopecia areata. Clones were read by immunoSEQ multiplex PCR, and TCRdb kept only the in-frame ones, dropping some. The sample records about 250,000 clones, 60% being singletons. Sample: CD4+ T cells sorted from blood, taken around week 53, from a patient treated with tofacitinib. The receptor source for this set is a human donor with alopecia areata. Both conserved end residues are part of each CDR3. D genes are given only for firm matches. Expanded clones get a size class; other rows say once, few or many, or leave the size out.

size,J,D,V,CDR3,DNA
-,TRBJ2-7,TRBD1,TRBV30,CACQIRWDRTYEQYF,TGTGCCTGCCAGATACGGTGGGACAGAACCTACGAGCAGTACTTC
-,TRBJ1-1,-,TRBV6-6,CASSYSMTVEAFF,TGTGCCAGCAGTTACTCGATGACAGTTGAAGCTTTCTTT
-,TRBJ2-5,-,TRBV5-6,CASSRDLQETQYF,TGTGCCAGCAGCCGGGACCTCCAAGAGACCCAGTACTTC
-,TRBJ2-7,-,TRBV18,CASSPPMEGYEQYF,TGTGCCAGCTCACCACCCATGGAGGGCTACGAGCAGTACTTC
-,TRBJ2-5,-,TRBV7-8,CASSLVDLGQETQYF,TGTGCCAGCAGCTTAGTTGATTTAGGACAGGAGACCCAGTACTTC
-,TRBJ1-2,-,TRBV20-1,CSASDIGYTF,TGCAGTGCTTCGGACATTGGCTACACCTTC
-,TRBJ2-3,-,TRBV30,CAWSLLQASQYF,TGTGCCTGGAGCCTTCTACAGGCGTCGCAGTATTTT
-,TRBJ2-1,-,TRBV11-2,CASSLNHGALFF,TGTGCCAGCAGCTTAAACCACGGGGCGTTGTTCTTC
-,TRBJ2-3,TRBD2,TRBV15,CATSRAGTSLQYF,TGTGCCACCAGCAGAGCGGGGACTAGTCTGCAGTATTTT
-,TRBJ2-5,TRBD2,TRBV7-2,CASSQRLAGIQETQYF,TGTGCCAGCAGCCAGAGACTAGCGGGGATCCAAGAGACCCAGTACTTC
once,TRBJ2-1,-,TRBV4-1,CASSLGPRGAYNEQFF,TGCGCCAGCAGCCTCGGACCCAGGGGGGCATACAATGAGCAGTTCTTC
-,TRBJ1-6,-,TRBV7-2,CASSLVARDNSPLHF,TGTGCCAGCAGCTTAGTTGCTAGGGATAATTCACCCCTCCACTTT
few,TRBJ2-1,TRBD1,TRBV5-4,CASGRTGGINEQFF,TGTGCCAGCGGTCGGACAGGGGGAATCAATGAGCAGTTCTTC
-,TRBJ2-3,-,TRBV5-1,CASWRHGTDTQYF,TGCGCCAGCTGGCGACACGGCACAGATACGCAGTATTTT
-,TRBJ2-7,-,TRBV29-1,CSVEGFSYEQYF,TGCAGCGTTGAGGGGTTCTCCTACGAGCAGTACTTC
-,TRBJ1-6,TRBD1,TRBV11-2,CASSRTGAALHF,TGTGCCAGCAGCCGGACAGGGGCCGCCCTCCACTTT
-,TRBJ2-7,-,TRBV6-5,CASSPGWGEQYF,TGTGCCAGCAGCCCCGGATGGGGGGAGCAGTACTTC
-,TRBJ2-5,TRBD1,TRBV14,CASSRQGAQYF,TGTGCCAGCAGTAGACAGGGAGCCCAGTACTTC
-,TRBJ2-5,-,TRBV7-9,CASSLEGSYQETQYF,TGTGCCAGCAGCTTAGAAGGCAGCTACCAAGAGACCCAGTACTTC
-,TRBJ2-5,-,TRBV6-5,CASKAGRGGPNTQYF,TGTGCCAGCAAGGCCGGAAGGGGGGGCCCTAACACCCAGTACTTC
-,TRBJ2-5,-,TRBV4-3,CASSQDGRGRQETQYF,TGCGCCAGCAGCCAAGATGGAAGGGGAAGGCAAGAGACCCAGTACTTC
-,TRBJ2-3,-,TRBV6-5,CASRSGSDTQYF,TGTGCCAGCAGATCAGGGTCAGATACGCAGTATTTT
-,TRBJ2-2,TRBD2,TRBV7-8,CASSHLLPSGLNTGELFF,TGTGCCAGCAGCCACCTTCTCCCTAGCGGTCTGAACACCGGGGAGCTGTTTTTT
once,TRBJ2-7,-,TRBV23-1,CASSQSQSSYEQYF,TGCGCCAGCAGTCAATCGCAGAGCTCCTACGAGCAGTACTTC
-,TRBJ1-5,-,TRBV27,CACGRPGPNQPQHF,TGTGCCTGTGGACGGCCAGGCCCTAATCAGCCCCAGCATTTT
-,TRBJ2-1,-,TRBV2,CAIPTGANEQFF,TGTGCCATCCCGACAGGTGCCAATGAGCAGTTCTTC
-,TRBJ1-1,TRBD1,TRBV2,CASSGKRGQSNTEAFF,TGTGCCAGCAGTGGAAAAAGGGGACAGTCGAACACTGAAGCTTTCTTT